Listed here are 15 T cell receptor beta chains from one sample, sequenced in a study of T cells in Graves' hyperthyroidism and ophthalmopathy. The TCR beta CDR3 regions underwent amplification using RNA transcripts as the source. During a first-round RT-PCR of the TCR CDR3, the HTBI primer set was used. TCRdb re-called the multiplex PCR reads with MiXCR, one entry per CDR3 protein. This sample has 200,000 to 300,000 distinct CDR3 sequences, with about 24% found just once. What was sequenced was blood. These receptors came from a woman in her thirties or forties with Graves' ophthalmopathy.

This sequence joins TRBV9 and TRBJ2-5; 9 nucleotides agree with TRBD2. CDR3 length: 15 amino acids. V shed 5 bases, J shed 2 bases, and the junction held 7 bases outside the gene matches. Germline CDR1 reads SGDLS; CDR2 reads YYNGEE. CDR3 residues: CASSYGLAGQETQYF. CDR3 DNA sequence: TGTGCCAGCAGTTACGGGCTAGCGGGACAAGAGACCCAGTACTTC. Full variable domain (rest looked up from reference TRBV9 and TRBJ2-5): DSGVTQTPKHLITATGQRVTLRCSPRSGDLSVYWYQQSLDQGLQFLIQYYNGEERAKGNILERFSAQQFPDLHSELNLSSLELGDSALYFCASSYGLAGQETQYFGPGTRLLVL.

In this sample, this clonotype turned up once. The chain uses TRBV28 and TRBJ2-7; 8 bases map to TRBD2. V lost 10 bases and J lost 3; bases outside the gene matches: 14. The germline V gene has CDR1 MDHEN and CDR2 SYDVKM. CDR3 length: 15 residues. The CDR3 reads CATTVSASGFYEQYF. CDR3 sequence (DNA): TGTGCCACCACAGTTTCGGCTAGCGGGTTCTACGAGCAGTACTTC.

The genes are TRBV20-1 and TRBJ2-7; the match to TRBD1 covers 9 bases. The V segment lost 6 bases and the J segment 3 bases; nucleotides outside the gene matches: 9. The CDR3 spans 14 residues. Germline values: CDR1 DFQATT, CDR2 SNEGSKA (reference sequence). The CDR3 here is CSARDREDNYEQYF. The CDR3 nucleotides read TGCAGTGCCAGGGACAGGGAAGATAACTACGAGCAGTACTTC.

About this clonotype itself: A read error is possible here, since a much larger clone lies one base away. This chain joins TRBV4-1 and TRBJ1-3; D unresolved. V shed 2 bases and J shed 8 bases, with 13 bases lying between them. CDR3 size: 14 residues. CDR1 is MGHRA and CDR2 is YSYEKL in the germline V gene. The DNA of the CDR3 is TGCGCCAGCAGCCAAAGGGAGGGAGGAGACACCATATATTTT. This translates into CASSQREGGDTIYF.

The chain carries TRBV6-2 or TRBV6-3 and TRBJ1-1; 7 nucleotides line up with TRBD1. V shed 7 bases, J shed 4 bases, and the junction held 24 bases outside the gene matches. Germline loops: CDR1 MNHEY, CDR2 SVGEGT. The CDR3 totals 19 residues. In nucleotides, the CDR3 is TGTGCCAGCACCCTGAACCCTTTGACAGGGCAAGGAGGCGGCACTGAAGCTTTCTTT. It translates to CASTLNPLTGQGGGTEAFF.

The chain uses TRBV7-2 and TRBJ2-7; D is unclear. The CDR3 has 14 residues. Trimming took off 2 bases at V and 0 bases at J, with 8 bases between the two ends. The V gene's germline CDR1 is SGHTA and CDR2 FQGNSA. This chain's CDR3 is CASSLRADSYEQYF. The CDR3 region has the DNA TGTGCCAGCAGCTTAAGGGCGGACTCCTACGAGCAGTACTTC.

Here the CDR3 DNA reads TGTGCCAGCAGGGTGGGGTATAATTCACCCCTCCACTTT. Protein product: CASRVGYNSPLHF. J is TRBJ1-6 and V is TRBV12-3 or TRBV12-4; D is undetermined. The CDR3 totals 13 residues. The V gene lost 6 bases and the J gene lost 4 bases, with 7 bases spanning the gap.

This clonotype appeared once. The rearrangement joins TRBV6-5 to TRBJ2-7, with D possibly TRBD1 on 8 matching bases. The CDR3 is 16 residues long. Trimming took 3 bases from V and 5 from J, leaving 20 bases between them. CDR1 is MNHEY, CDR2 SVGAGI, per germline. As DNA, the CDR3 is TGTGCCAGCAGTTATGGGCTAATACAGGGGGGGGACGAGCAGTACTTC. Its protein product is CASSYGLIQGGDEQYF.

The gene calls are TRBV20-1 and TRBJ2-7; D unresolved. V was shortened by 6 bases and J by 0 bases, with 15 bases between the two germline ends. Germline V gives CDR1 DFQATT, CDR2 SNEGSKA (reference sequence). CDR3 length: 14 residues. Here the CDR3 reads CSANPGSLSYEQYF. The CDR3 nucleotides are TGCAGTGCGAACCCCGGAAGCCTCTCCTACGAGCAGTACTTC.

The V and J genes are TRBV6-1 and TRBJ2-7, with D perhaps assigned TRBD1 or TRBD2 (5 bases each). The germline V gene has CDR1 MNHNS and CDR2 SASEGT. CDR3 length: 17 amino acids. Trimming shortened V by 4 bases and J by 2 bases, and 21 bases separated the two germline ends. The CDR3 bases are TGTGCCAGCAGTGCCGGATTGGGGACCGATATTACCTACGAGCAGTACTTC. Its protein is CASSAGLGTDITYEQYF.

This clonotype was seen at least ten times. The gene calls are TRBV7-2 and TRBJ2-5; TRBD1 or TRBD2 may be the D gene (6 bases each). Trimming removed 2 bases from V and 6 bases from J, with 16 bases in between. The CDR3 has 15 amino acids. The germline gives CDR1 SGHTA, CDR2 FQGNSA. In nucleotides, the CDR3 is TGTGCCAGCAGCTTAACGTATAGGGGGGAACAGACCCAGTACTTC. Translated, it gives CASSLTYRGEQTQYF. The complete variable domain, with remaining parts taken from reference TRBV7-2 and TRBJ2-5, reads GAGVSQSPSNKVTEKGKDVELRCDPISGHTALYWYRQSLGQGLEFLIYFQGNSAPDKSGLPSDRFSAERTGGSVSTLTIQRTQQEDSAVYLCASSLTYRGEQTQYFGPGTRLLVL.

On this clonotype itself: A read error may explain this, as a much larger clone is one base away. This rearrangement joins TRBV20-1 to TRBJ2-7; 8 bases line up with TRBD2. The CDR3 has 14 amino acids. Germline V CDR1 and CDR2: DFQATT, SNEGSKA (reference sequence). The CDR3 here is CGAHRGTSGTAQYF. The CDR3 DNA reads TGCGGTGCGCACAGAGGTACTAGCGGCACAGCGCAGTACTTC.

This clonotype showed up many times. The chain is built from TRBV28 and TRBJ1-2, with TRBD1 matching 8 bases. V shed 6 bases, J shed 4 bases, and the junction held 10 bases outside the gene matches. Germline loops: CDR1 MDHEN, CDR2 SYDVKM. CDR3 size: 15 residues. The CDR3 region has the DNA TGTGCCAGCAGACCTCAGGACAGGGAATTCTATGGCTACACCTTC. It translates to CASRPQDREFYGYTF.

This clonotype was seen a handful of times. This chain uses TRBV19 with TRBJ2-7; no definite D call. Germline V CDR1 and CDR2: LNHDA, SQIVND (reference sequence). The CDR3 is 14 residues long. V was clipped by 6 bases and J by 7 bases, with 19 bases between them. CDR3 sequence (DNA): TGTGCCAGTAGCCCTCGGTATCCCTTTGGGGAGCAGTACTTC. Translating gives CASSPRYPFGEQYF.

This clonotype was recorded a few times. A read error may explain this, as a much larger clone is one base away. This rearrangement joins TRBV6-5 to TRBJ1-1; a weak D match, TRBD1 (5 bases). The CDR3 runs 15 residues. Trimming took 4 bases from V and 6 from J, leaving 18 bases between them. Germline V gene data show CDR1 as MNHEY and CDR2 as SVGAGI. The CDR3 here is CASSFVSQGYSEAFF. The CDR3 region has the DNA TGTGCCAGCAGTTTCGTCTCCCAGGGCTACTCTGAAGCTTTCTTT.